These T cell receptor beta chains were read from a single sample in a study of resident and recirculating memory T cells in vitiligo. The protocol was immunoSEQ multiplex PCR, while the TCRdb copy is restricted to in-frame clones and leaves out a portion. The data contain about 76,000 clones, 92% of them singletons. The sequenced sample consisted of blood. The receptors here all came from a male donor with vitiligo. CDR3s include the opening cysteine and the closing phenylalanine or tryptophan. D genes are given only for firm matches. Clone size is shown for a subset of rows, as once, few, many or a class of expanded clone.

cdr3_length | clone_size | d_call | j_call | v_call | cdr3_nt | cdr3_aa
14 | - | TRBD1 | TRBJ2-3 | TRBV19 | TGTGCCAGTAGTATAGGACAGGGGGCTAATACGCAGTATTTT | CASSIGQGANTQYF
13 | - | TRBD2 | TRBJ2-7 | TRBV7-7 | TGTGCCAGCAGCTTGCCGGGGGGGAGCGAGCAGTACTTC | CASSLPGGSEQYF
15 | - | TRBD2 | TRBJ2-1 | TRBV11-3 | TGTGCCAGCAGCACCCCGGGACTAGCCTACAATGAGCAGTTCTTC | CASSTPGLAYNEQFF
14 | - | TRBD2 | TRBJ2-7 | TRBV28 | TGTGCCAGCAGTGGTACTAGCGGACCCTACGAGCAGTACTTC | CASSGTSGPYEQYF
13 | - | - | TRBJ1-1 | TRBV29-1 | TGCAGCGTCCTAACGACGGGGAACACTGAAGCTTTCTTT | CSVLTTGNTEAFF
15 | - | - | TRBJ2-7 | TRBV5-1 | TGCGCCAGCAGCTTGGGGGGGGGCAGGGACTACGAGCAGTACTTC | CASSLGGGRDYEQYF
13 | - | - | TRBJ2-7 | TRBV28 | TGTGCCAGCAGTTTTGAGGGTATGGGTGAGCAGTACTTC | CASSFEGMGEQYF
14 | - | - | TRBJ1-1 | TRBV19 | TGTGCCAGTAGCCCCCCCAGGGGCGCGGTAGTTGCTTTCTTT | CASSPPRGAVVAFF
14 | - | - | TRBJ1-2 | TRBV19 | TGTGCCAGTAGTATTGGACAGAATATCTATGGCTACACCTTC | CASSIGQNIYGYTF
14 | - | - | TRBJ2-5 | TRBV7-3 | TGTGCCAGCAGCCCGTCTGCAGCGGGAGAGACCCAGTACTTC | CASSPSAAGETQYF
14 | - | - | TRBJ2-2 | TRBV5-1 | TGCGCCAGCAGCTTGAGCGATCATCGGGGGGAGCTGTTTTTT | CASSLSDHRGELFF
16 | - | TRBD1 | TRBJ2-5 | TRBV9 | TGTGCCAGCAGCTTACAGGGGGCTATGTACCAAGAGACCCAGTACTTC | CASSLQGAMYQETQYF
15 | - | TRBD1 | TRBJ2-3 | TRBV7-9 | TGTGCCAGCAGCACAGACAGGGCTGGCACAGATACGCAGTATTTT | CASSTDRAGTDTQYF
15 | - | TRBD1 | TRBJ2-7 | TRBV19 | TGTGCCAGTAGCGCGTGGGGGACAGGCCCCTACGAGCAGTACTTC | CASSAWGTGPYEQYF
15 | - | TRBD1 | TRBJ1-2 | TRBV11-2 | TGTGCCAGCAGCTCACTACAGGGGGCTCGCTATGGCTACACCTTC | CASSSLQGARYGYTF
16 | - | - | TRBJ1-2 | TRBV18 | TGTGCCAGCTCACCTACGTTCAACAGGGATTTAAATGGCTACACCTTC | CASSPTFNRDLNGYTF
15 | - | TRBD1 | TRBJ1-1 | TRBV7-6 | TGTGCCAGCAGCTTCCCTCAGGGGGTCAGGAGTGAAGCTTTCTTT | CASSFPQGVRSEAFF
14 | few | TRBD2 | TRBJ2-3 | TRBV6-5 | TGTGCCAGCAGACCCGGACTAGCGACAGATACGCAGTATTTT | CASRPGLATDTQYF
14 | - | TRBD1 | TRBJ2-2 | TRBV5-1 | TGCGCCAGCAGACCCCTTAACAGGGGCGGGGAGCTGTTTTTT | CASRPLNRGGELFF
17 | - | TRBD2 | TRBJ2-1 | TRBV15 | TGTGCCACCAGCAGTACCCAAGCGGGGAGCTCCTACAATGAGCAGTTCTTC | CATSSTQAGSSYNEQFF
17 | once | - | TRBJ1-3 | TRBV18 | TGTGCCAGCTCACCAAATGGCCGTCCCGGACTAGGAAACACCATATATTTT | CASSPNGRPGLGNTIYF
15 | - | TRBD1 | TRBJ1-2 | TRBV5-6 | TGTGCCAGCAGCGCCCCGGGACAGGGGGTCTATGGCTACACCTTC | CASSAPGQGVYGYTF
16 | once | - | TRBJ2-3 | TRBV5-5 | TGTGCCAGCAGCTTTGGGCTGGCGGGATTGAGGGATACGCAGTATTTT | CASSFGLAGLRDTQYF
13 | - | - | TRBJ1-2 | TRBV28 | TGTGCCAGCAGTTTATATCCCCAGCAGGTCGAGAACTTC | CASSLYPQQVENF
14 | - | TRBD1 | TRBJ2-2 | TRBV6-5 | TGTGCCAGCAGTTCAACAGGGGGCTCCGGGGAGCTGTTTTTT | CASSSTGGSGELFF
14 | medium-sized | - | TRBJ1-5 | TRBV19 | TGTGCCAGTATGACCTCGGGAAGCAATCAGCCCCAGCATTTT | CASMTSGSNQPQHF
15 | - | - | TRBJ2-5 | TRBV27 | TGTGCCAGCAGTTTCGAGAATTTCCCCCAAGAGACCCAGTACTTC | CASSFENFPQETQYF
14 | - | - | TRBJ1-6 | TRBV5-1 | TGCGCCAGCAGCTTGAGTCAGAATAATTCACCCCTCCACTTT | CASSLSQNNSPLHF
14 | - | TRBD1 | TRBJ2-2 | TRBV2 | TGTGCCAGCGGGGGACAGTTGAACACCGGGGAGCTGTTTTTT | CASGGQLNTGELFF